Following are 10 T cell receptor beta chains from one sample sequenced in a study of blood T cells in healthy people across ages. Together with a sample-barcoded 5' primer, a J-beta primer mix was included in a second PCR lasting about 6 to 11 cycles. TCRdb re-called the 5' RACE reads with MiXCR, one entry per CDR3 protein. The sample includes 580,000 or so distinct CDR3 sequences, less than 60% of them seen just once. Material: blood. Receptor source: an elderly man in good health.

This clonotype was counted ten times or more. The V and J genes are TRBV7-9 and TRBJ2-3; D gene uncertain. The CDR3 contains 14 residues. CDR1 is SEHNR, CDR2 FQNEAQ, per germline (reference sequence). The V gene lost 6 bases and the J gene lost 4 bases, with 14 bases spanning the gap. The CDR3 DNA is TGTGCCAGCAGTCCCTCCTGGGTATCAGATACGCAGTATTTT. Translating it yields CASSPSWVSDTQYF.

The chain joins TRBV6-6 to TRBJ1-2, with 9 bases matching TRBD1. The V and J ends lost 4 bases and 7 bases, in that order; junction bases with no gene match: 4. Germline CDR1 and CDR2: MNHNY and SVGAGI (reference sequence). The CDR3 is made up of 13 amino acids. Written as DNA, the CDR3 is TGTGCCAGCAGTTGGGGGACAGGGTTTGGCTACACCTTC. Encoded protein: CASSWGTGFGYTF.

This clonotype was detected only a few times. The chain has TRBV10-3 and TRBJ2-6, with D unresolved. The V end was cut by 0 bases, the J end by 0 bases, with 0 bases between. Germline assignment: CDR1 ENHRY and CDR2 SYGVKD. The CDR3 consists of 14 residues. CDR3 coding DNA: TGTGCCATCAGTGAGTCCTCTGGGGCCAACGTCCTGACTTTC. Amino acid sequence: CAISESSGANVLTF.

This clonotype showed up just a few times. The V and J genes are TRBV20-1 and TRBJ1-2; D remains ambiguous. V dropped 4 bases and J dropped 3 bases, with 6 bases sitting between them. The germline CDR1 and CDR2 sequences are DFQATT and SNEGSKA (reference sequence). The CDR3 has 11 residues. CDR3 amino acids: CSATRDYGYTF. The CDR3 nucleotides read TGCAGTGCTACAAGGGACTATGGCTACACCTTC.

The rearrangement links TRBV5-1 to TRBJ2-6; a weak D match, TRBD1 (5 bases). Deletions cut 4 bases from V and 1 base from J, with 9 bases between. The CDR3 sequence is 15 residues long. Germline V gene lookup returns CDR1 SGHRS and CDR2 YFSETQ. CDR3 coding DNA: TGCGCCAGCAGCCCGACAGTGTCTGGGGCCAACGTCCTGACTTTC. Amino acids: CASSPTVSGANVLTF.

This chain links TRBV6-2 or TRBV6-3 with TRBJ2-5; unclear D gene. The closer fit of TRBJ2-7 to the DNA end suggests the J call may be wrong. The CDR3 runs to 12 residues. Germline V gene lookup returns CDR1 MNHEY and CDR2 SVGEGT. The CDR3 reads CASSYLAIEQYF. CDR3 nucleotide sequence: TGTGCCAGCAGTTACCTTGCTATCGAGCAGTACTTC.

The rearrangement uses TRBV28 and TRBJ1-2, with D tentatively TRBD1 (5 bases). This CDR3 region has 14 residues. Trimming took off 3 bases at V and 5 bases at J, with 13 bases between the two ends. Per the germline V gene, CDR1 is MDHEN and CDR2 is SYDVKM. The CDR3 spells CASSFSASGYGYTF. CDR3 bases: TGTGCCAGCAGTTTTTCCGCCTCAGGGTATGGCTACACCTTC.

The sample holds one count of this clonotype. The CDR3 loop reads CASSEEGSGAYEQYF. The CDR3, as DNA: TGTGCCAGCAGTGAAGAGGGCAGTGGAGCCTACGAGCAGTACTTC. The chain links TRBV2 to TRBJ2-7; D gene uncertain. V lost 1 base and J lost 2, with 12 bases in between. CDR1 SNHLY and CDR2 FYNNEI come from the germline V gene. This CDR3 is 15 amino acids long.

A remark on this clonotype: An end of the junction does not agree with germline; a read error may underlie this. This chain connects TRBV29-1 to TRBJ2-5; D perhaps matches TRBD2 (5 bases). The CDR3 consists of 12 residues. The germline V gene encodes CDR1 SQVTM and CDR2 ANQGSEA. CDR3 DNA sequence: TGCAGCGTTGCAGAGGGCCAAGGGACCCAGTACTTC. Protein: CSVAEGQGTQYF. Filled out from reference TRBV29-1 and TRBJ2-5, the complete variable domain reads SAVISQKPSRDICQRGTSLTIQCQVDSQVTMMFWYRQQPGQSLTLIATANQGSEATYESGFVIDKFPISRPNLTFSTLTVSNMSPEDSSIYLCSVAEGQGTQYFGPGTRLLVL.

The sample holds a few counts of this clonotype. The rearrangement uses TRBV5-1 and TRBJ2-7; no definite D call. The germline V gene encodes CDR1 SGHRS and CDR2 YFSETQ. V gave up 4 bases and J gave up 3 bases, with 20 bases separating them. CDR3 length: 16 amino acids. CDR3 coding DNA: TGCGCCAGCAGCCTTGGGCCCAGCGCGGCGAACTACGAGCAGTACTTC. Its protein product is CASSLGPSAANYEQYF.